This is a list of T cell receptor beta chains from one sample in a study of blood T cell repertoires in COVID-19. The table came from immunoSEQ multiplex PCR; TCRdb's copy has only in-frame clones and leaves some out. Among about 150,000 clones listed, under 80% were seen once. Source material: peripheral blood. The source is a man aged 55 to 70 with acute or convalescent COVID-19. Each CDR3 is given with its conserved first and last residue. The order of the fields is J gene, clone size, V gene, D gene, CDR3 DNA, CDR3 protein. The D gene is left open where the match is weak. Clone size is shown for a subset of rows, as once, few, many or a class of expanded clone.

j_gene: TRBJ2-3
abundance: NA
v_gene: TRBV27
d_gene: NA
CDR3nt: TGTGCCAGCAGTTCAAGGAGCACGCAGTATTTT
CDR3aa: CASSSRSTQYF

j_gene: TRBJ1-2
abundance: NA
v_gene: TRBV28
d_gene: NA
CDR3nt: TGTGCCAGCAGCCTGGGGGGGAACTATGGCTACACCTTC
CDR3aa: CASSLGGNYGYTF

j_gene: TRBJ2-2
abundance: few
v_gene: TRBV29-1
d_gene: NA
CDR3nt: TGCAGCGTTGTGGTTTCCGGGGTCGGGGAGCTGTTTTTT
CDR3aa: CSVVVSGVGELFF

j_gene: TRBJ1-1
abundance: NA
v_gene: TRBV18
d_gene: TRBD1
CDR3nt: TGTGCCAGCTCAACGGTCAGGGGGGACACTGAAGCTTTCTTT
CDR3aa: CASSTVRGDTEAFF

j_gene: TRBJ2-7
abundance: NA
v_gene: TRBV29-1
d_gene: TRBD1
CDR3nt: TGCAGCGTTGGGGACAGCTTATATTACGAGCAGTACTTC
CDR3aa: CSVGDSLYYEQYF

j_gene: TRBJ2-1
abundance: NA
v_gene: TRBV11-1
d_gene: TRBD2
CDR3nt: TGTGCCAGCAGCTTAGCCTTACTAGCGGGAGTGCATGAGCAGTTCTTC
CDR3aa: CASSLALLAGVHEQFF

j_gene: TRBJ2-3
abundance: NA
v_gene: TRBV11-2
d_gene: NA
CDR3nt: TGTGCCAGCCGGCCCCCTCCGGAGGCTACGCAGTATTTT
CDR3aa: CASRPPPEATQYF

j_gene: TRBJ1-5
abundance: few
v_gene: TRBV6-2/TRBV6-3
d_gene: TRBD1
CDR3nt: TGTGCCAGCAGCCCATTACAGGGGGGCAATCAGCCCCAGCATTTT
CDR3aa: CASSPLQGGNQPQHF

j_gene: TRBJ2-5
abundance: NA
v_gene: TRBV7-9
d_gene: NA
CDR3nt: TGTGCCGGCGAGGACAACCAAGAGACCCAGTACTTC
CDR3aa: CAGEDNQETQYF

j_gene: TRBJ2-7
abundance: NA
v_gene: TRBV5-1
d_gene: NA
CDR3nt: TGCGCCAGCAGCTTGGGTAGTTCCTCCTACGAGCAGTACTTC
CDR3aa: CASSLGSSSYEQYF

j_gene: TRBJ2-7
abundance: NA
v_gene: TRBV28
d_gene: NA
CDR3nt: TGTGCCAGCAGCCGCACTTCTCCCAGGGGGCAGTACTTC
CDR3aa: CASSRTSPRGQYF

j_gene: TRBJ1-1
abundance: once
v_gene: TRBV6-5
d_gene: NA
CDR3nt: TGTGCCAGCAGTTACGGCCCAGGGTTAGGGACTGAAGCTTTCTTT
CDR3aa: CASSYGPGLGTEAFF

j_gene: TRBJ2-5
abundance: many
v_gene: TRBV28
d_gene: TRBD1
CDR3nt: TGTGCCAGCAGTTTGGAGACAGGGGGCAGGGAGACCCAGTACTTC
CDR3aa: CASSLETGGRETQYF

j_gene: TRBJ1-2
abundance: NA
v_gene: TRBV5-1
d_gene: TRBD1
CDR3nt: TGCGCCAGCAGCTTGGATACAGGGGATACCTATGGCTACACCTTC
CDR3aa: CASSLDTGDTYGYTF

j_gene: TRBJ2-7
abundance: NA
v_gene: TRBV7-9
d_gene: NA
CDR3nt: TGTGCCAGCAGCTTAGATTCGCAGTCGTACGAGCAGTACTTC
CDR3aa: CASSLDSQSYEQYF

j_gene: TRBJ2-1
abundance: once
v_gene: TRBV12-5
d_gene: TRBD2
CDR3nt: TGTGCTAGTGGTTTTGTGCTAGCGGCCGACAATGAGCAGTTCTTC
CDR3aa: CASGFVLAADNEQFF

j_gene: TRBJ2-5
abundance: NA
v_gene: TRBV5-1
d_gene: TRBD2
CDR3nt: TGCGCCAGCACATTTCTCCAGGGAGGGCAAGAGACCCAGTACTTC
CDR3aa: CASTFLQGGQETQYF

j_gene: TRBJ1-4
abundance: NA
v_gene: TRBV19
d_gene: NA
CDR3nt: TGTGCCAGTAGTACCCACTTTGAGGCAACTAATGAAAAACTGTTTTTT
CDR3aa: CASSTHFEATNEKLFF

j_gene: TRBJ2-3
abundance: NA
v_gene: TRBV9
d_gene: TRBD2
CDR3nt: TGTGCCAGCAGCGTGGCGGGAGGGCCGACCGATACGCAGTATTTT
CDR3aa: CASSVAGGPTDTQYF

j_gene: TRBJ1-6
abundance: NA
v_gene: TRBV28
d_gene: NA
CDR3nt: TGTGCCAGCAGTTTGCTAGGGGACTTTAATTCACCCCTCCACTTT
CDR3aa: CASSLLGDFNSPLHF

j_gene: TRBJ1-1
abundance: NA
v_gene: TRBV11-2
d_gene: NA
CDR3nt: TGTGCCAGCGGGGGGGGCTATAACACTGAAGCTTTCTTT
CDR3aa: CASGGGYNTEAFF

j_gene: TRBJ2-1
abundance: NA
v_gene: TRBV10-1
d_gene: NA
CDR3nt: TGCGCCAGCAGTGGACATGAGGGAGCAAATGAGCAGTTCTTC
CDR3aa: CASSGHEGANEQFF

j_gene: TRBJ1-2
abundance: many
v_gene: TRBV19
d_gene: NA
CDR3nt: TGTGCCAGCAGTACCCCAGGAGGAGGACTCGGCTACACCTTC
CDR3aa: CASSTPGGGLGYTF

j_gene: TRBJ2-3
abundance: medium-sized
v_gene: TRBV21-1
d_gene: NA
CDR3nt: TGTGCCAGCAGCAAGGTGCCCGGTTCTGATACGCAGTATTTT
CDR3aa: CASSKVPGSDTQYF

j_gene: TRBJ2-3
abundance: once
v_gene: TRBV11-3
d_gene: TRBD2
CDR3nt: TGTGCCAGCAGCTTAGAGGGACTAGCGGGAACCACAGATACGCAGTATTTT
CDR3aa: CASSLEGLAGTTDTQYF

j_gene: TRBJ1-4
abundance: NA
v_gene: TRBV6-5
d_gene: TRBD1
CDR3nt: TGTGCCAGCAGAACAACAGGGGCAACTAATGAAAAACTGTTTTTT
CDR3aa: CASRTTGATNEKLFF

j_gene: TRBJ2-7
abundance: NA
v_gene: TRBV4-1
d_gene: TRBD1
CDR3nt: TGCGCCAGCAGCAGACGACAGGGTTCGTCTATCGAGCAGTACTTC
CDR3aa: CASSRRQGSSIEQYF

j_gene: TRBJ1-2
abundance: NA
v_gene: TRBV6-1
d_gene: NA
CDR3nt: TGTGCCAGCAGTGAATCCGGCTATGGCTACACCTTC
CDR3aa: CASSESGYGYTF

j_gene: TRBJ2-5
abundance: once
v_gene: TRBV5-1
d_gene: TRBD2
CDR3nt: TGCGCCAGCAGCTTGGTTTCGCCGGGAGGGTTAGAGACCCAGTACTTC
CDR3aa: CASSLVSPGGLETQYF

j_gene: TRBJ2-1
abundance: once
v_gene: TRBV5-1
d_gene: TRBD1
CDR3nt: TGCGCCAGCAGTTGGGACAGTTCCTACAATGAGCAGTTCTTC
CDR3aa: CASSWDSSYNEQFF

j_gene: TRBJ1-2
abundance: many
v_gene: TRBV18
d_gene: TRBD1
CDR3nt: TGTGCCAGCTCACCACAACCTCGGACAGGGGTATTTGGCTACACCTTC
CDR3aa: CASSPQPRTGVFGYTF

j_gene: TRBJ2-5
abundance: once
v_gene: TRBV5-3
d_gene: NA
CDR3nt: TGTGCCAGAAGCTTGCCTCGCTTTTTCGGGAGCAACCCAATACAAGAGACCCAGTACTTC
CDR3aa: CARSLPRFFGSNPIQETQYF

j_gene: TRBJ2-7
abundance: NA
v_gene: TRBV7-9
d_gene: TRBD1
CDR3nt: TGTGCCAGCAGCTTAACAGGGGTGACTTCCTACGAGCAGTACTTC
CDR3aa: CASSLTGVTSYEQYF

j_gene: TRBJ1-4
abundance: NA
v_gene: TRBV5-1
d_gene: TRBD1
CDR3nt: TGCGCCAGCAGCCTCAGACAGGGAGAGGGTGAAAAACTGTTTTTT
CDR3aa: CASSLRQGEGEKLFF

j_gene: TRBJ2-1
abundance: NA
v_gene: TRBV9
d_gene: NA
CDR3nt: TGTGCCAGCAGCGGAAGACTAGGTTACAATGAGCAGTTCTTC
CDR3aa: CASSGRLGYNEQFF

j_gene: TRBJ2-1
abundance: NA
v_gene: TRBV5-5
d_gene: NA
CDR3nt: TGTGCCAGCAGCCCGATACAGCTCTTCTACAATGAGCAGTTCTTC
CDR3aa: CASSPIQLFYNEQFF

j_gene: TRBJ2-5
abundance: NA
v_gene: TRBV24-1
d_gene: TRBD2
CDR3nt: TGTGCCACCAGTGAGGGAGCGGCGGGAGGGAAAGAGACCCAGTACTTC
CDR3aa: CATSEGAAGGKETQYF

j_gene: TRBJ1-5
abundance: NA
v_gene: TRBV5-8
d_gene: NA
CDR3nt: TGTGCCAGCAGCTATCGGACAAAGCGCGATAGCAATCAGCCCCAGCATTTT
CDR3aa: CASSYRTKRDSNQPQHF

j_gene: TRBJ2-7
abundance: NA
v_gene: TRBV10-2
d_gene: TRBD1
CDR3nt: TGCGCCAGCAGAGGTTTCCTTTACGGGACAGGGCCCTCCTACGAGCAGTACTTC
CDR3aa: CASRGFLYGTGPSYEQYF

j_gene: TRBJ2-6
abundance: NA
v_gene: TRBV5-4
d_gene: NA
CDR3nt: TGTGCCAGCAGCCCTCCCCCCGGGGCTGGGGCCAACGTCCTGACTTTC
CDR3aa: CASSPPPGAGANVLTF

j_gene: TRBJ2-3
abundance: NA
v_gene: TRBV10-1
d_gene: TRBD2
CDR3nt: TGCGCCAGCAGTCCCCGGGAGGGTATTGGAGCGCAGTATTTT
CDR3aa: CASSPREGIGAQYF

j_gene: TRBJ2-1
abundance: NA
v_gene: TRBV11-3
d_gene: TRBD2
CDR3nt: TGTGCCAGCAGCTTAGGGACTAGCGGGAGCCAGAGGGAGCAGTTCTTC
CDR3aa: CASSLGTSGSQREQFF

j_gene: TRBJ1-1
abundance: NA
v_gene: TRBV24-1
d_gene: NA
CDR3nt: TGTGCCACCAGTGATGGAGGGAATGGGGGCACTGAAGCTTTCTTT
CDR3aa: CATSDGGNGGTEAFF

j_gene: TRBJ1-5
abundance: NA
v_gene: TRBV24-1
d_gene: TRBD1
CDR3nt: TGTGCCACCAGTGACTGGGACAGGGGGCAATGGCAGCCCCAGCATTTT
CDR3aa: CATSDWDRGQWQPQHF

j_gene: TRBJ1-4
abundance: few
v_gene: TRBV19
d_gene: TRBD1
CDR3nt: TGTGCCAGTCAGACAGGGGCATGGGAAAAACTGTTTTTT
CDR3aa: CASQTGAWEKLFF

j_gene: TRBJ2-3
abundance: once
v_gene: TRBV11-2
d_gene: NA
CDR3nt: TGTGCCAGCAGCTTCCAACGGGACATTTCGGGAGGTACGCAGTATTTT
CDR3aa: CASSFQRDISGGTQYF

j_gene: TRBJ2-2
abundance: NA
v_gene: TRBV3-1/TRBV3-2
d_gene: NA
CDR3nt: TGTGCCAGCAGCCACTCCGCCGGGGAGCTGTTTTTT
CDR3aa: CASSHSAGELFF